This entry features one T cell receptor (beta chain) sequence. There are 13 residues in the CDR3. Germline CDR1 and CDR2: WSHSY and SAAADI. V trimming: 10 bases; J trimming: 9 bases; junction bases outside the gene matches: 9. These data originate in a study of T cell changes during pregnancy in multiple sclerosis. Sequenced by immunoSEQ multiplex PCR; TCRdb stores in-frame clones only, minus some. In the table there are 30,000 to 40,000 clones, around 91% of which are singletons. This sample comprised CD4+ T cells from peripheral blood mononuclear cells, obtained in the second trimester of pregnancy. This clonotype was sampled from a female donor in good health, enrolled as a control in a pregnancy study. The chain employs TRBV10-2 and TRBJ2-1, with TRBD2 identical over 10 bases. The CDR3 DNA sequence: TGCGCCACCCATAGCGGGGGGCCGCGTGAGCAGTTCTTC. It specifies CATHSGGPREQFF.